This TCR beta chain was obtained from a study of shared clonotypes between healthy human individuals. Assay used: immunoSEQ multiplex PCR; TCRdb lists only in-frame clones, some missing. The sample holds approximately 530,000 clones, approximately 95% seen once. For this clone: Its antigen is currently unknown.

Study observations and caveats: Represented diversity, genetic and exposure-history alike, was limited by few donors. Non-shared clonotypes were found to have lower generation probabilities than the clonotypes that were shared by all four of the sorted-subset donors.

With 2 bases removed from V and 3 bases from J, the gap between germline ends came to 17 bases. CDR1 and CDR2 (germline): MDHEN, SYDVKM. This CDR3 contains 16 residues. V is TRBV28 and J is TRBJ2-7; no clear D gene. The sequenced sample was naive CD4+ T cells sorted from blood. As to subset: CD45RA+ positively selected. The TCR comes from a woman in her twenties or thirties in good health. DNA for the CDR3: TGTGCCAGCAGTTTAGATCAGCCGGGTATTCACTACGAGCAGTACTTC. Residues: CASSLDQPGIHYEQYF. Full variable domain (rest looked up from reference TRBV28 and TRBJ2-7): DVKVTQSSRYLVKRTGEKVFLECVQDMDHENMFWYRQDPGLGLRLIYFSYDVKMKEKGDIPEGYSVSREKKERFSLILESASTNQTSMYLCASSLDQPGIHYEQYFGPGTRLTVT.